This is a list of T cell receptor beta chains from one sample in a study of PD-L1 blockade in urothelial cancer. The assay was immunoSEQ multiplex PCR, and TCRdb's table has in-frame clones only and misses some. The repertoire holds 13,000 to 15,000 clones, around 87% seen once, with about 16% in the top ten. Sequenced here: PBMCs, sampled around atezolizumab (anti-PD-L1) treatment. The receptors were sampled from a man aged 65 to 85 with urothelial cancer. Both conserved end residues are part of each CDR3. The D gene is left open where the match is weak. The size of a clone is reported for some rows only, either as once, few or many, or as a class for expanded clones.

TRBV21-1,NA,TRBJ2-3,NA,TGTGCCAGCAGCAAAGGGTGGCTAGCGGGGGTGGGGACAGATACGCAGTATTTT,CASSKGWLAGVGTDTQYF
TRBV5-1,NA,TRBJ1-1,NA,TGCGCCAGCAGCAAGACTACCACAGTGAACACTGAAGCTTTCTTT,CASSKTTTVNTEAFF
TRBV12-5,TRBD2,TRBJ2-5,NA,TGTGCTAGTGGTGAAGCGGGGGGGCTGGAGACCCAGTACTTC,CASGEAGGLETQYF
TRBV6-6,NA,TRBJ1-2,NA,TGTGCCAGCAGCAAAGGGGACACCGACTATGGCTACACCTTC,CASSKGDTDYGYTF
TRBV5-4,TRBD2,TRBJ2-7,NA,TGTGCCAGCAGGCCCGGAGGGGCTAGCGGGGTTCTCGAGCAGTACTTC,CASRPGGASGVLEQYF
TRBV7-9,NA,TRBJ2-7,NA,TGTGCCAGCAGCTTACAGGGAACCTACGAGCAGTACTTC,CASSLQGTYEQYF
TRBV29-1,NA,TRBJ2-1,NA,TGCAGCGTTGTCAGGGGAGATGATCCAAGCCAGTTCTTC,CSVVRGDDPSQFF
TRBV6-6,NA,TRBJ1-2,NA,TGTGCCAGCAGTTACTCGAAGGGGGGGGCACAAGGCTACACCTTC,CASSYSKGGAQGYTF
TRBV5-1,TRBD2,TRBJ2-1,NA,TGCGCCAGCAGCTTTAGTAGCGGGGGGGTCGGCAATGAGCAGTTCTTC,CASSFSSGGVGNEQFF
TRBV11-2,NA,TRBJ2-7,NA,TGTGCCAGCGGGGGCCCCGCTCAGTTTGAGCAGTACTTC,CASGGPAQFEQYF
TRBV27,NA,TRBJ1-1,few,TGTGCCAGCAGTTGGGCTCTTAACACTGAAGCTTTCTTT,CASSWALNTEAFF
TRBV28,NA,TRBJ1-2,NA,TGTGCCAGCAGTTTGTCGACAGTTAACTATGGCTACACCTTC,CASSLSTVNYGYTF
TRBV27,NA,TRBJ1-2,NA,TGTGCCAGCAGTCCTCTGGACAGCTACTATGGCTACACCTTC,CASSPLDSYYGYTF
TRBV7-9,TRBD1,TRBJ1-2,NA,TGTGCCGACGGGACAGGGGGTCATTATGGCTACACCTTC,CADGTGGHYGYTF
TRBV6-1,NA,TRBJ1-2,NA,TGTGCCAGCAGAACAGGTCAGGGCTATGGCTACACCTTC,CASRTGQGYGYTF
TRBV19,TRBD1,TRBJ1-3,NA,TGTGCCAGTAGTCCATACCCGACAGGGAATGCTGGAAACACCATATATTTT,CASSPYPTGNAGNTIYF
TRBV4-1,TRBD2,TRBJ2-4,NA,TGCGCCAGCAGCCAAGTAGCGGGGGCCAAAAACATTCAGTACTTC,CASSQVAGAKNIQYF
TRBV9,NA,TRBJ2-4,NA,TGTGCCAGGAGACACAGGGGACTAGCCAAAAACATTCAGTACTTC,CARRHRGLAKNIQYF
TRBV5-5,TRBD2,TRBJ2-3,once,TGTGCCAGCAGCATCCCCGGGACTAGTACAGATACGCAGTATTTT,CASSIPGTSTDTQYF
TRBV6-5,NA,TRBJ2-7,NA,TGTGCCAGCAGGGGAGGGGCAGGGGTGTACGAGCAGTACTTC,CASRGGAGVYEQYF
TRBV5-1,NA,TRBJ1-2,NA,TGCGCCAGCAGCTTTAAAAAGCAATCGGACGGAGGATCCTATGGCTACACCTTC,CASSFKKQSDGGSYGYTF
TRBV18,TRBD1,TRBJ2-5,NA,TGTGCCAGCTCACCGAATCAGGGGGAACAGGAGACCCAGTACTTC,CASSPNQGEQETQYF
TRBV6-5,NA,TRBJ1-5,NA,TGTGCCAGCAGTTACTCTCGGAGCAATCAGCCCCAGCATTTT,CASSYSRSNQPQHF
TRBV7-8,NA,TRBJ2-7,NA,TGTGCCAGCAGCTTAGTCGATAGGGGTCTATACGAGCAGTACTTC,CASSLVDRGLYEQYF
TRBV5-1,TRBD1,TRBJ2-5,once,TGCGCCAGCAGCTTGGGCAGGGGGTTAGAGACCCAGTACTTC,CASSLGRGLETQYF
TRBV5-5,TRBD2,TRBJ2-1,few,TGTGCCAGCAGCTTGGCCAGCGGGGACTTCAATGAGCAGTTCTTC,CASSLASGDFNEQFF
TRBV21-1,NA,TRBJ1-1,NA,TGTGCCAGCAGCAACACGGCTCCCAACGGACTGGCTGAAGCTTTCTTT,CASSNTAPNGLAEAFF
TRBV29-1,TRBD1,TRBJ2-3,NA,TGCAGCGTCGGGGGACAGGGATCAGATACGCAGTATTTT,CSVGGQGSDTQYF
TRBV25-1,NA,TRBJ1-1,NA,TGTGCCAGCAGTGAATGGAGGGATTCGACTGAAGCTTTCTTT,CASSEWRDSTEAFF
TRBV5-8,NA,TRBJ2-2,NA,TGTGCCAGCAGCAACGGACAGTTCGCCGGGGAGCTGTTTTTT,CASSNGQFAGELFF
TRBV5-1,TRBD1,TRBJ2-7,NA,TGCGCCAGCAGCTTCGGACAGGCCGCCTACGAGCAGTACTTC,CASSFGQAAYEQYF
TRBV6-4,TRBD2,TRBJ2-1,NA,TGTGCCAGCAGTGAGTACGGGACTAGCGGGGGGCAAGAGCAGTTCTTC,CASSEYGTSGGQEQFF
TRBV5-1,TRBD2,TRBJ2-1,once,TGCGCCAGCAGCTCCGGGACTAGCGACTGGAGCTCCTACAATGAGCAGTTCTTC,CASSSGTSDWSSYNEQFF
TRBV27,TRBD1,TRBJ1-4,NA,TGTGCCAGCAGAGGACAGGGTGTCCCCTCGAATGAAAAACTGTTTTTT,CASRGQGVPSNEKLFF
TRBV5-1,NA,TRBJ1-4,once,TGCGCCAGCAGCTTGGGGGGGACTGTGGGGCCTAATGAAAAACTGTTTTTT,CASSLGGTVGPNEKLFF
TRBV7-6,TRBD1,TRBJ2-7,NA,TGTGCCAGCAGCTCGGGACAGGGGGTAGCCGAGCAGTACTTC,CASSSGQGVAEQYF
TRBV19,TRBD1,TRBJ2-1,NA,TGTGCCAGTAATCCCCAGGACAGGGGCTACAATGAGCAGTTCTTC,CASNPQDRGYNEQFF
TRBV4-1,NA,TRBJ1-3,NA,TGCGCCAGCAGCCAAGTCCCACCAGGGGCTGGAAACACCATATATTTT,CASSQVPPGAGNTIYF
TRBV2,NA,TRBJ1-3,NA,TGTGCCAGCAGTGTAGGCAGGACTGGAAACACCATATATTTT,CASSVGRTGNTIYF
TRBV10-3,NA,TRBJ1-2,NA,TGTGCCATCAGTGAACCCTACAGGGATAATGGCTATGGCTACACCTTC,CAISEPYRDNGYGYTF
TRBV19,NA,TRBJ2-1,NA,TGTGCCAGTAGTCCCCGCGGCTATGAGCAGTTCTTC,CASSPRGYEQFF
TRBV19,NA,TRBJ2-2,NA,TGTGCCAGTTCGAGACTGGCGGTCACCGGGGAGCTGTTTTTT,CASSRLAVTGELFF
TRBV11-2,TRBD1,TRBJ2-2,once,TGTGCCAGCAGCCAAACAGGGGCCACCGGGGAGCTGTTTTTT,CASSQTGATGELFF
TRBV15,NA,TRBJ2-5,once,TGTGCCACCAGCAGGAGCACAGGGCCTCAAGAGACCCAGTACTTC,CATSRSTGPQETQYF
TRBV28,NA,TRBJ1-4,NA,TGTGCCAGCATCAAGTGGGGCCCTACAACTAATGAAAAACTGTTTTTT,CASIKWGPTTNEKLFF
TRBV28,NA,TRBJ1-1,NA,TGTGCCAGTAAGAGAGGTACAGGCACTGAAGCTTTCTTT,CASKRGTGTEAFF
TRBV4-1,NA,TRBJ1-4,NA,TGCGCCAGCAGCCATCTCAGGGTGTCGGAAAAACTGTTTTTT,CASSHLRVSEKLFF
TRBV9,NA,TRBJ2-5,NA,TGTGCCAGCAGCGAGTCAGTACAAGAGACCCAGTACTTC,CASSESVQETQYF
TRBV6-5,NA,TRBJ2-7,NA,TGTGCCAGCAGCCCCAACTTTTGGCAGGCCCACGAGCAGTACTTC,CASSPNFWQAHEQYF
TRBV2,TRBD1,TRBJ1-3,NA,TGTGCCAGCGGAGGGGGCGGGCTGGGAAACACCATATATTTT,CASGGGGLGNTIYF